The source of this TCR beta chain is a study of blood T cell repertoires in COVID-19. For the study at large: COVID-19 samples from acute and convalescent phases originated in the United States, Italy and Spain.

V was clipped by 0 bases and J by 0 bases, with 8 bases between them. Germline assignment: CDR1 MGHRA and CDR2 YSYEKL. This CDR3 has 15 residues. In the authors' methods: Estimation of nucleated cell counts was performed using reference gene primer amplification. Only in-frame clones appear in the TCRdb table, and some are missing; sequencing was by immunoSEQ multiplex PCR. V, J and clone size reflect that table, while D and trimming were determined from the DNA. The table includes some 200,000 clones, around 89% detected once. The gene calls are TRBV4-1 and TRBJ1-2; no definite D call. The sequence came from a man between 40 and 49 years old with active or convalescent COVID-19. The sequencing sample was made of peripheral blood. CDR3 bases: TGCGCCAGCAGCCAAGAGGCAGGATCTAACTATGGCTACACCTTC. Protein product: CASSQEAGSNYGYTF.